Each of the 16 T cell receptor beta chains below was sequenced from the same sample in a study of blood T cells in healthy people across ages. The authors ran a second PCR of about 6 to 12 cycles using a sample-barcoded 5' primer and a J-beta primer mix. TCRdb re-called the 5' RACE reads with MiXCR, one entry per CDR3 protein. Altogether around 650,000 distinct CDR3 sequences are present, roughly 32% being singletons, with the ten largest covering 15% to 17%. Source material: blood. Receptors originate from a woman of 80 years or more in good health.

In this sample, this clonotype turned up many times. Germline is not matched at one junction end, which may reflect a read error. This chain connects TRBV7-7 to TRBJ2-5; D could derive from TRBD1 or TRBD2 (5 bases each). This CDR3 spans 17 amino acids. CDR1 and CDR2 from the germline V gene are SSHAT and FNYEAQ (reference sequence). The CDR3 sequence: CASSSRPRGPSQETQYF. CDR3 bases: TGTGCTAGCAGCTCCCGCCCCCGGGGCCCTAGCCAAGAGACCCAGTACTTC.

This clonotype was recorded at least ten times. V gene TRBV5-4 combines with J gene TRBJ1-2; D is unclear. The germline V gene has CDR1 SGHNT and CDR2 YYREEE (reference sequence). The CDR3 length is 15 residues. V was cut by 0 bases and J by 5 bases, with 14 bases left in between. The CDR3 is CASSLVSRNGYGYTF. The CDR3 coding sequence is TGTGCCAGCAGCTTGGTTTCCCGTAATGGGTATGGCTACACCTTC.

This chain connects TRBV11-3 to TRBJ1-1; TRBD1 aligns across 7 bases. V lost 5 bases and J lost 1; bases outside the gene matches: 4. The CDR3 covers 14 residues. Germline CDR1 and CDR2: SGHNT and YENEEA. The DNA for the CDR3 is TGTGCCAGCAGCAAGGGGACAGAGAACACTGAAGCTTTCTTT. This encodes CASSKGTENTEAFF.

As regards this clonotype: The junction differs from germline at one of its ends, possibly a read error. J is TRBJ2-7 and V is TRBV7-2; D may correspond to TRBD1 or TRBD2 (6 bases each). The last part of the DNA fits TRBJ2-5 better; the J call may be wrong. CDR1 and CDR2 from the germline V gene are SGHTA and FQGNSA. CDR3 size: 16 residues. As DNA, the CDR3 is TGTGCCAGCAGCCTAGCGCTTTCGGGGGCGGGGGAGACCCAGTACTTC. The encoded protein is CASSLALSGAGETQYF.

With regard to this clonotype: A much larger clone differs by one base, so this may be a read error. The chain combines TRBV7-2 with TRBJ2-3; TRBD2 aligns across 13 bases. The germline V gene has CDR1 SGHTA and CDR2 FQGNSA. This CDR3 region has 18 residues. As DNA, the CDR3 is TGTGCCAGCGGCTTAGCTGGGACTAGCGGGACCCGCACAGATACGCAGTATTTT. Its translation is CASGLAGTSGTRTDTQYF.

This clonotype turned up a few times. The V call is TRBV20-1, the J call TRBJ2-1; no reliable D call. Trimming removed 0 bases at V and 4 bases at J, with 16 bases between. The germline CDR1 and CDR2 sequences are DFQATT and SNEGSKA (reference sequence). CDR3 size: 16 residues. CDR3 nucleotides: TGCAGTGCTAGAGATCTGATCCCCCCTCATTACAATGAGCAGTTCTTC. The encoded protein is CSARDLIPPHYNEQFF.

This chain connects TRBV5-1 to TRBJ2-1, with 8 bases aligning to TRBD2. The tail of the sequence fits TRBJ2-7 better, so the J call may be wrong. CDR1 is SGHRS and CDR2 is YFSETQ in the germline V gene. The CDR3 totals 16 residues. The CDR3 region has the DNA TGCGCCAGCCGGCCGGGAGCGGGGGTCTCCTACAATGAGCAGTACTTC. Its translation: CASRPGAGVSYNEQYF.

With respect to this clonotype: Possible read error: a much larger clone is one base away. The chain employs TRBV4-2 and TRBJ1-1; the D is unclear. Germline loops: CDR1 LGHNA, CDR2 YNFKEQ. This CDR3 is built from 13 residues. CDR3 DNA: TGTGCCAGCAACCAAGAAGTATATGGTGAAGCTTTCTTT. This encodes CASNQEVYGEAFF.

This clonotype was counted many times. The V gene is TRBV29-1, the J gene TRBJ2-3; D possibly corresponds to TRBD1 (7 bases). Trimming stripped 3 bases from V and 1 base from J, with 11 bases between. This CDR3 is 14 amino acids long. Germline CDR1 SQVTM, CDR2 ANQGSEA. The CDR3 loop is CSVDGGGGTDTQYF. The CDR3 DNA follows: TGCAGCGTTGATGGAGGGGGCGGCACAGATACGCAGTATTTT.

The V and J genes are TRBV20-1 and TRBJ2-7, with D possibly being TRBD2 (7 bases). Trimming pared 8 bases from V and 3 bases from J, leaving 17 bases between. The CDR3 extends over 13 amino acids. Germline-derived CDR1 and CDR2 are DFQATT and SNEGSKA (reference sequence). CDR3 DNA: TGCAGTCCTAAGGGGGGGAGCGGCTACGAGCAGTACTTC. Protein product: CSPKGGSGYEQYF.

J is TRBJ2-6 and V is TRBV20-1; 10 nucleotides line up with TRBD1. This CDR3 contains 14 residues. The V gene end was trimmed by 5 bases and the J gene end by 2 bases; junction bases not matched to a gene: 0. CDR1 is DFQATT, CDR2 SNEGSKA, per germline (reference sequence). The CDR3, as DNA: TGCAGTGCTGGGACAGGGGCTGGGGCCAACGTCCTGACTTTC. Residues: CSAGTGAGANVLTF.

This clonotype was picked up many times. This chain connects TRBV10-3 to TRBJ2-5; D remains ambiguous. This CDR3 has 11 residues. V lost 6 bases to trimming and J lost 0 bases, with 2 bases between them. The germline CDR1 and CDR2 sequences are ENHRY and SYGVKD. CDR3 sequence (DNA): TGTGCCATCAGAAACCAAGAGACCCAGTACTTC. Its protein product is CAIRNQETQYF.

This clonotype was counted ten times or more. The rearrangement uses TRBV10-3 and TRBJ2-3; D is undetermined. V lost 6 bases and J 0 bases, leaving 7 bases between the germline ends. CDR1 is ENHRY and CDR2 is SYGVKD in the germline V gene. This CDR3 spans 13 amino acids. CDR3 DNA: TGTGCCATCAGACTCGGAAGCACAGATACGCAGTATTTT. Translating it yields CAIRLGSTDTQYF.

A note on this clonotype: This may come from a read error, since a much larger clone is one base off. V usage is TRBV7-2 and J usage is TRBJ1-4; D is unclear. The CDR3 runs to 17 residues. Germline V gene sequence: CDR1 SGHTA, CDR2 FQGNSA. Written as DNA, the CDR3 is TGTGCCAGCAGCTTACGATGGGGTCGTACTGAAAATGAAAAACGGTTTTTT. It specifies CASSLRWGRTENEKRFF.

At least ten counts were recorded for this clonotype. The J gene is TRBJ2-5, the V gene TRBV11-2; 8 bases fit TRBD2. The CDR3 covers 17 residues. Germline V CDR1 and CDR2: SGHAT, FQNNGV. The trim removed 0 bases at V and 4 bases at J, leaving 10 bases unmatched. For the CDR3, the DNA is TGTGCCAGCAGCTTAGATTCCAGTAGTCTAGCGGGAGAGACCCAGTACTTC. This encodes CASSLDSSSLAGETQYF.

This clonotype turned up a few times. J is TRBJ2-7 and V is TRBV10-2; 8 bases map to TRBD1. V was clipped by 2 bases and J by 4 bases; unmatched bases: 7. CDR1 is WSHSY, CDR2 SAAADI, per germline. CDR3 size: 15 residues. Here the CDR3 DNA reads TGCGCCAGCAGTGAGGGTGCCAGGGGGCTATACGAGCAGTACTTC. Protein product: CASSEGARGLYEQYF.